What follows are 26 T cell receptor beta chains derived from one specimen sequenced in a study of CD8 T cells in Susac syndrome. Random hexamers were used to reverse transcribe an amount of roughly 0.5 to 1 ug RNA. Using its own MiXCR run on the immunoSEQ multiplex PCR reads, TCRdb lists one record per CDR3 protein. The data show 150,000 to 200,000 distinct CDR3 sequences, approximately 95% seen once. Specimen: CD8+ T cells from PBMCs. The receptors were sampled from a human donor with multiple sclerosis.

In its sample, this clonotype was seen once. The chain recombines TRBV28 with TRBJ1-4; unclear D gene. V shed 3 bases and J shed 5 bases, with 10 bases lying between them. Germline V gives CDR1 MDHEN, CDR2 SYDVKM. The CDR3 has 14 amino acids. CDR3 loop: CASSFPPGNEKLFF. The DNA of the CDR3 is TGTGCCAGCAGTTTTCCACCCGGGAATGAAAAACTGTTTTTT.

The CDR3 here is CASSANREESTSPLHF. DNA for the CDR3: TGTGCCAGCAGCGCCAACCGGGAGGAGAGTACTTCACCCCTCCACTTT. The genes are TRBV9 and TRBJ1-6; D call uncertain. The CDR3 has 16 residues. Trimming cost V 3 bases and J 9 bases, with 19 bases left between them. Germline CDR1 and CDR2: SGDLS and YYNGEE.

The gene calls are TRBV9 and TRBJ1-1; D ambiguous. Per the germline V gene, CDR1 is SGDLS and CDR2 is YYNGEE. The CDR3 totals 11 residues. V was clipped by 0 bases and J by 6 bases, with 3 bases between them. The CDR3 coding sequence is TGTGCCAGCAGCGTAGTTTCTGAAGCTTTCTTT. Its protein is CASSVVSEAFF.

This clonotype was counted once. The gene calls are TRBV13 and TRBJ2-1; the match to TRBD1 covers 7 bases. Germline V gene lookup returns CDR1 PRHDT and CDR2 FYEKMQ (reference sequence). The junction had 7 bases not matched to a gene; V was cut back by 2 bases and J by 9 bases. This CDR3 has 14 residues. This CDR3 reads CASSLRTGMGEQFF. The CDR3 DNA sequence: TGTGCCAGCAGCTTAAGGACAGGAATGGGTGAGCAGTTCTTC.

The CDR3 protein is CASSLVASGEQFF. The DNA for the CDR3 is TGTGCCAGCAGCTTGGTGGCTAGCGGTGAGCAGTTCTTC. V and J are TRBV5-6 and TRBJ2-1, with TRBD2 matching over 7 bases. V lost 0 bases and J lost 9; bases outside the gene matches: 3. The CDR3 contains 13 residues. Germline CDR1 SGHDT, CDR2 YYEEEE. The full variable domain, with the rest looked up from reference TRBV5-6 and TRBJ2-1, is DAGVTQSPTHLIKTRGQQVTLRCSPKSGHDTVSWYQQALGQGPQFIFQYYEEEERQRGNFPDRFSGHQFPNYSSELNVNALLLGDSALYLCASSLVASGEQFFGPGTRLTVL.

The V gene is TRBV5-6, the J gene TRBJ2-6; D unresolved. CDR1 is SGHDT and CDR2 is YYEEEE in the germline V gene. V was clipped by 0 bases and J by 0 bases, with 16 bases between them. CDR3 length: 19 amino acids. The CDR3 reads CASSLAELAAPSGANVLTF. The CDR3 DNA follows: TGTGCCAGCAGCTTGGCGGAACTCGCGGCCCCCTCTGGGGCCAACGTCCTGACTTTC.

This chain connects TRBV6-5 to TRBJ2-5; 7 bases match TRBD2. CDR1 and CDR2 (germline): MNHEY, SVGAGI. This CDR3 is built from 12 residues. The V gene end was trimmed by 6 bases and the J gene end by 3 bases; junction bases not matched to a gene: 1. The CDR3 loop reads CASRAGEETQYF. CDR3 sequence (DNA): TGTGCCAGCAGGGCGGGGGAAGAGACCCAGTACTTC.

The genes are TRBV20-1 and TRBJ2-5; possibly TRBD1 for D (5 bases). CDR3 length: 14 amino acids. Germline-derived CDR1 and CDR2 are DFQATT and SNEGSKA (reference sequence). V gave up 0 bases and J gave up 9 bases, with 17 bases separating them. The DNA for the CDR3 is TGCAGTGCTAGAGAGCTGTCTCCCAGGGTACCCCAGTACTTC. Protein sequence: CSARELSPRVPQYF.

This sequence joins TRBV5-1 and TRBJ2-3; D might be TRBD2 (6 bases). The CDR3 is made up of 14 amino acids. V lost 9 bases and J lost 2, with 16 bases in between. CDR1 and CDR2 from the germline V gene are SGHRS and YFSETQ. The CDR3 coding sequence is TGCGCCACCAGTTGGGAGGAAGACACAGATACGCAGTATTTT. Amino acid sequence: CATSWEEDTDTQYF.

This chain uses TRBV20-1 with TRBJ2-3; TRBD2 is a possible D gene (6 bases). The CDR3 has 16 residues. Germline V gives CDR1 DFQATT, CDR2 SNEGSKA (reference sequence). V lost 2 bases and J lost 0, with 15 bases in between. The CDR3 nucleotides read TGCAGTGCTAGACCGCGGGGCGGGACTAGCACAGATACGCAGTATTTT. Translation gives CSARPRGGTSTDTQYF.

The chain recombines TRBV7-9 with TRBJ2-1; weak D call: TRBD2 (5 bases). This CDR3 is 13 amino acids long. Germline CDR1 is SEHNR and CDR2 is FQNEAQ (reference sequence). Trimming took 7 bases from V and 9 from J, leaving 16 bases between them. The CDR3: CASTTGRAGEQFF. CDR3 in DNA: TGTGCCAGCACCACCGGGCGGGCGGGTGAGCAGTTCTTC.

This chain joins TRBV7-6 and TRBJ2-7; D gene unclear. V lost 1 base to trimming and J lost 6 bases, with 10 bases between them. CDR1 and CDR2 from the germline V gene are SGHVS and FNYEAQ. CDR3 length equals 13 residues. The CDR3 reads CASSLGSGSEQYF. CDR3 coding DNA: TGTGCCAGCAGCTTAGGTTCAGGCTCCGAGCAGTACTTC.

The chain uses TRBV5-6 and TRBJ2-7, with TRBD1 identical over 7 bases. The CDR3 extends over 13 amino acids. The germline gives CDR1 SGHDT, CDR2 YYEEEE. V shed 3 bases, J shed 4 bases, and the junction held 4 bases outside the gene matches. The CDR3 coding sequence is TGTGCCAGCAGCTACGGCAGGGGGTACGAGCAGTACTTC. This encodes CASSYGRGYEQYF.

This sequence joins TRBV13 and TRBJ2-7; D not certain. CDR3 size: 13 residues. Germline-derived CDR1 and CDR2 are PRHDT and FYEKMQ (reference sequence). V was trimmed by 5 bases and J by 5 bases, leaving 13 bases between them. The CDR3 here is CASSDIRVHEQYF. CDR3 DNA sequence: TGTGCCAGCAGCGATATAAGAGTACACGAGCAGTACTTC.

The chain combines TRBV29-1 with TRBJ1-1, with TRBD1 as a possible D gene (5 bases). Between the trimmed V and J ends, which lost 6 bases and 7 bases, there was a span of 9 bases. CDR3 length: 10 residues. In germline, CDR1 is SQVTM, CDR2 ANQGSEA. The CDR3 here is CSVLRDEAFF. CDR3 bases: TGCAGCGTCCTCAGGGATGAAGCTTTCTTT.

This sequence joins TRBV30 and TRBJ1-4; 7 bases align to TRBD1. Trimming at V came to 2 bases and at J to 5 bases, leaving 8 bases not matched to a gene. The CDR3 loop spans 15 amino acids. Germline V CDR1 and CDR2: GTSNPN, SVGIG (reference sequence). CDR3 residues: CAWSFPDRRNEKLFF. In DNA, the CDR3 is TGTGCCTGGAGTTTCCCGGACAGGAGGAATGAAAAACTGTTTTTT. The full variable domain, its missing parts supplied by reference TRBV30 and TRBJ1-4, is SQTIHQWPATLVQPVGSPLSLECTVEGTSNPNLYWYRQAAGRGLQLLFYSVGIGQISSEVPQNLSASRPQDRQFILSSKKLLLSDSGFYLCAWSFPDRRNEKLFFGSGTQLSVL.

The V gene is TRBV20-1, the J gene TRBJ1-1, with a possible D match to TRBD1 (6 bases). The V end lost 0 bases, the J end lost 2 bases, and 13 bases lay between the germline ends. From germline, CDR1 is DFQATT and CDR2 SNEGSKA (reference sequence). CDR3 length: 15 residues. The CDR3 region is CSARDRGTKNTEAFF. DNA of the CDR3: TGCAGTGCTAGAGACCGGGGGACAAAAAACACTGAAGCTTTCTTT.

The chain combines TRBV9 with TRBJ1-2; D perhaps matches TRBD1 (6 bases). Germline V lookup: CDR1 SGDLS, CDR2 YYNGEE. The V end lost 5 bases, the J end lost 4 bases, and 12 bases lay between the germline ends. The CDR3 is 13 amino acids. CDR3 loop: CASRVQGTYGYTF. The CDR3 nucleotides read TGTGCCAGCAGAGTCCAGGGGACCTATGGCTACACCTTC.

The V gene is TRBV29-1, the J gene TRBJ1-3, with D unclear. The germline V gene has CDR1 SQVTM and CDR2 ANQGSEA. This CDR3 has 11 residues. V lost 6 bases and J 3 bases, leaving 6 bases between the germline ends. The CDR3 sequence: CSVPIGNTIYF. The CDR3 DNA follows: TGCAGCGTCCCGATTGGAAACACCATATATTTT.

V is TRBV5-6 and J is TRBJ2-2, with D uncertain. V gave up 6 bases and J gave up 1 base, with 7 bases separating them. Germline V gene data show CDR1 as SGHDT and CDR2 as YYEEEE. The CDR3 extends over 13 amino acids. As DNA, the CDR3 is TGTGCCAGCACCAGCCAGAACACCGGGGAGCTGTTTTTT. It specifies CASTSQNTGELFF. Combining the CDR3 with reference TRBV5-6 and TRBJ2-2 gives the whole variable domain DAGVTQSPTHLIKTRGQQVTLRCSPKSGHDTVSWYQQALGQGPQFIFQYYEEEERQRGNFPDRFSGHQFPNYSSELNVNALLLGDSALYLCASTSQNTGELFFGEGSRLTVL.

The rearrangement links TRBV27 to TRBJ1-2, with 7 bases aligning to TRBD1. CDR1 and CDR2 from the germline V gene are MNHEY and SMNVEV (reference sequence). The junction had 4 bases not matched to a gene; V was cut back by 6 bases and J by 3 bases. This CDR3 has 13 residues. The CDR3 protein is CASRGGEYYGYTF. The CDR3 coding sequence is TGTGCCAGCAGAGGGGGCGAGTACTATGGCTACACCTTC.

The chain uses TRBV29-1 and TRBJ1-1, with 11 bases identical to TRBD1. CDR1 and CDR2 from the germline V gene are SQVTM and ANQGSEA. Germline trimming cut 7 bases from V and 10 bases from J; bases unmatched to any gene: 11. This CDR3 contains 13 residues. The CDR3 region is CSGTRGQGDGAFF. The CDR3 DNA sequence: TGCAGCGGAACACGGGGACAGGGGGATGGAGCTTTCTTT.

This clonotype turned up a few times. This chain links TRBV20-1 with TRBJ2-7, with D possibly matching TRBD2 (6 bases). The CDR3 is made up of 13 amino acids. Germline assignment: CDR1 DFQATT and CDR2 SNEGSKA (reference sequence). V was trimmed by 3 bases and J by 4 bases, leaving 13 bases between them. CDR3 bases: TGCAGTGCTAGGGATTCACGGGGGTACGAGCAGTACTTC. Its translation: CSARDSRGYEQYF.

V and J are TRBV6-5 and TRBJ2-7, with 9 bases lining up with TRBD1. The germline gives CDR1 MNHEY, CDR2 SVGAGI. The CDR3 consists of 14 residues. The trim removed 6 bases at V and 5 bases at J, leaving 8 bases unmatched. CDR3 amino acids: CASSPGQGVDEQYF. The CDR3 DNA is TGTGCCAGCAGCCCGGGACAGGGTGTGGACGAGCAGTACTTC.

This rearrangement joins TRBV27 to TRBJ2-1; 10 bases are a match to TRBD2. CDR1 and CDR2 from the germline V gene are MNHEY and SMNVEV (reference sequence). This CDR3 has 15 amino acids. After removal of 5 bases from V and 10 bases from J, the junction contained 11 bases not matched to a gene. The DNA for the CDR3 is TGTGCCAGCAGTCCTAGCGGGAGACGGATCTGGGAGCAGTTCTTC. As protein: CASSPSGRRIWEQFF.

This clonotype was seen a few times. This chain connects TRBV24-1 to TRBJ1-2; weak D call: TRBD1 (6 bases). The CDR3 contains 12 residues. The germline V gene encodes CDR1 KGHDR and CDR2 SFDVKD. The V and J ends lost 3 bases and 7 bases respectively, with 8 bases between them. The CDR3 sequence is CATSDGGSGYTF. CDR3 DNA: TGTGCCACCAGTGATGGGGGCTCTGGCTACACCTTC.